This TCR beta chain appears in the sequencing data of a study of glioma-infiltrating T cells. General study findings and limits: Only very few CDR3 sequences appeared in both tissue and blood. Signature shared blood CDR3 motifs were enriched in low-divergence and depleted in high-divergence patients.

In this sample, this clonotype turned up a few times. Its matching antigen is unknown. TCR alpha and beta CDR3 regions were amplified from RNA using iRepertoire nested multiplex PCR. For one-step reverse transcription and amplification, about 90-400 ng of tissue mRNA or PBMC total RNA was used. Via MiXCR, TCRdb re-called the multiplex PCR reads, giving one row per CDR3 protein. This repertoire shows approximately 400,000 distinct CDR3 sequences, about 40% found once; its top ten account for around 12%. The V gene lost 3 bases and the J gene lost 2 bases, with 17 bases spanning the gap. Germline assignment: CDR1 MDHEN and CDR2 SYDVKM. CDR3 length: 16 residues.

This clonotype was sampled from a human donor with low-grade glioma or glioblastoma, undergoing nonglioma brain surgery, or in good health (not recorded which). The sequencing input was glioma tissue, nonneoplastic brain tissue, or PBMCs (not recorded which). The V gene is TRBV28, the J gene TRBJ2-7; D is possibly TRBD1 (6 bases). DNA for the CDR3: TGTGCCAGCAGTTTCCCACGACAGGTTACCGCCTACGAGCAGTACTTC. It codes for CASSFPRQVTAYEQYF. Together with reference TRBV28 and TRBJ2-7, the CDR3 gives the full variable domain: DVKVTQSSRYLVKRTGEKVFLECVQDMDHENMFWYRQDPGLGLRLIYFSYDVKMKEKGDIPEGYSVSREKKERFSLILESASTNQTSMYLCASSFPRQVTAYEQYFGPGTRLTVT.